A single sample gave rise to the 12 T cell receptor beta chains below, sequenced in a study of response to subunit inactivated influenza vaccine. TCRdb used MiXCR to reprocess the RT-PCR reads, holding one entry per CDR3 protein. The sample consists of a few hundred thousand distinct CDR3 sequences, around 15% of them appearing once. The sequencing used PBMCs from blood, collected approximately 13 days after vaccination. These receptors all stem from a man between 50 and 59 years old who received an inactivated influenza vaccine.

This chain joins TRBV7-9 and TRBJ2-1, with 8 bases matching TRBD1. The CDR3 extends over 16 amino acids. Germline V CDR1 and CDR2: SEHNR, FQNEAQ (reference sequence). V gave up 7 bases and J gave up 6 bases; unmatched junction bases: 14. The CDR3 DNA is TGTGCCAGCACTTTTTTGGTGGGACAGGCAACCAATGAGCAGTTCTTC. Residues: CASTFLVGQATNEQFF.

The chain couples TRBV28 to TRBJ2-7, with a possible D match to TRBD1 (6 bases). V was pared by 6 bases and J by 4 bases, with 28 bases between. The CDR3 is 18 residues long. In germline, CDR1 is MDHEN, CDR2 SYDVKM. DNA of the CDR3: TGTGCCAGCAGCCCCTTAACCCCTGAATGGGCAGGGGTGTACGAGCAGTACTTC. Protein: CASSPLTPEWAGVYEQYF.

The rearrangement uses TRBV20-1 and TRBJ1-1; 9 nucleotides match TRBD1. CDR3 length: 15 residues. V shed 0 bases, J shed 6 bases, and the junction held 8 bases outside the gene matches. Germline V lookup: CDR1 DFQATT, CDR2 SNEGSKA (reference sequence). CDR3 DNA sequence: TGCAGTGCTAGAGAACAGGGGGCGTTGGGCCCTGAAGCTTTCTTT. Amino acid sequence: CSAREQGALGPEAFF.

There are many counts of this clonotype. V is TRBV20-1 and J is TRBJ2-7, with D possibly being TRBD1 or TRBD2 (6 bases each). CDR1 and CDR2 (germline): DFQATT, SNEGSKA (reference sequence). CDR3 size: 15 residues. Trimming removed 5 bases at V and 6 bases at J, with 23 bases between. For the CDR3, the DNA is TGCAGTGCTTTTCGGTTCTTGGACAGAGCGGGCGAGCAGTACTTC. It encodes CSAFRFLDRAGEQYF.

Here the CDR3 DNA reads TGTGCCAGCAGTTATTTAGTAGCACAGAGCCGATGGACGCAGTATTTT. It codes for CASSYLVAQSRWTQYF. V is TRBV6-2 or TRBV6-3 and J is TRBJ2-3; D gene uncertain. The germline V gene has CDR1 MNHEY and CDR2 SVGEGT. The CDR3 is 16 residues long. V lost 3 bases and J lost 9, with 22 bases in between.

The chain links TRBV10-3 to TRBJ2-6; the D call may be TRBD1 or TRBD2 (5 bases each). Per germline, CDR1 ENHRY and CDR2 SYGVKD. Deletions cut 7 bases from V and 0 bases from J, with 16 bases between. The CDR3 is made up of 17 amino acids. CDR3 region: CAITPGRSSSGANVLTF. Written as DNA, the CDR3 is TGTGCCATCACCCCGGGACGGTCGAGCTCTGGGGCCAACGTCCTGACTTTC.

This clonotype has at least ten counts. The V gene is TRBV6-4, the J gene TRBJ2-1; D uncertain. Germline loops: CDR1 MRHNA, CDR2 SNTAGT. The CDR3 runs to 13 residues. Trimming stripped 2 bases from V and 7 bases from J, with 9 bases between. The CDR3 region has the DNA TGTGCCAGCAGTGACGAGGAGTGGAATGAGCAGTTCTTC. Its protein is CASSDEEWNEQFF.

This clonotype was seen more than once but under ten times. The J gene is TRBJ1-5, the V gene TRBV6-2 or TRBV6-3, with D perhaps TRBD1 (5 bases). Per the germline V gene, CDR1 is MNHEY and CDR2 is SVGEGT. Trimming removed 7 bases at V and 2 bases at J, with 12 bases between. This CDR3 has 14 amino acids. As DNA, the CDR3 is TGTGCCAGCACCTCCGGAGGGGGCAATCAGCCCCAGCATTTT. As protein: CASTSGGGNQPQHF.

This clonotype was counted only a few times. This chain links TRBV5-1 with TRBJ1-1; 12 nucleotides match TRBD1. Germline values: CDR1 SGHRS, CDR2 YFSETQ. Germline trimming cut 4 bases from V and 0 bases from J; bases unmatched to any gene: 7. The CDR3 has 17 amino acids. CDR3: CASSRGTGGSMNTEAFF. The CDR3 region has the DNA TGCGCCAGCAGCCGCGGGACAGGGGGCTCCATGAACACTGAAGCTTTCTTT.

The V and J genes are TRBV20-1 and TRBJ2-5; possibly TRBD2 for D (5 bases). V shed 3 bases and J shed 2 bases, with 16 bases lying between them. CDR1 and CDR2 (germline): DFQATT, SNEGSKA (reference sequence). This CDR3 has 15 amino acids. The CDR3 DNA sequence: TGCAGTGCTAGTGATGAGGGCCGGAAGCAAGAGACCCAGTACTTC. This encodes CSASDEGRKQETQYF.

The sample holds a few counts of this clonotype. The V call is TRBV7-9, the J call TRBJ2-1; 8 nucleotides agree with TRBD2. Germline loops: CDR1 SEHNR, CDR2 FQNEAQ (reference sequence). The CDR3 has 13 residues. J was trimmed by 8 bases and V by 5 bases; bases with no gene match: 5. CDR3 coding DNA: TGTGCCAGCAGCCCGACTAGCGTCCATGAGCAGTTCTTC. Encoded protein: CASSPTSVHEQFF. Complete variable domain (other parts from reference TRBV7-9 and TRBJ2-1): DTGVSQNPRHKITKRGQNVTFRCDPISEHNRLYWYRQTLGQGPEFLTYFQNEAQLEKSRLLSDRFSAERPKGSFSTLEIQRTEQGDSAMYLCASSPTSVHEQFFGPGTRLTVL.

The chain recombines TRBV7-6 with TRBJ2-1; 8 positions match TRBD2. Germline lookup yields CDR1 SGHVS and CDR2 FNYEAQ. The CDR3 covers 17 residues. Losses at the gene ends were 8 bases for V and 8 bases for J; bases not matched to a gene: 20. CDR3 nucleotide sequence: TGTGCCAGCGGCGGGGAGCTAGCGGGTCGGGCCGGCTATGAGCAGTTCTTC. This codes for CASGGELAGRAGYEQFF.